The rows below give T cell receptor beta chains drawn from one sample of a study of blood T cell repertoires in COVID-19. The data were produced by immunoSEQ multiplex PCR, yet TCRdb's version contains in-frame clones alone and is incomplete. The sample consists of 45,000 or so clones, 80% of them appearing once. The sequenced sample was peripheral blood. The receptors here all came from a man in his 70s with acute or convalescent COVID-19. Each CDR3 is given with its conserved first and last residue. The D gene is left open where the match is weak. Rows give clone size only sometimes, using once, few, many, or a class for an expanded clone.

>TRBJ1-2|TRBV4-3|-|-
CASSRTQQGSNYGYTF
TGCGCCAGCAGCCGAACACAACAGGGTTCTAACTATGGCTACACCTTC
>TRBJ1-2|TRBV18|-|TRBD1
CASSPGQGQGDFNYGYTF
TGTGCCAGCTCCCCCGGACAGGGGCAAGGCGATTTTAACTATGGCTACACCTTC
>TRBJ2-2|TRBV2|few|TRBD2
CASIPRGEITGELFF
TGTGCCAGTATACCACGGGGGGAAATAACCGGGGAGCTGTTTTTT
>TRBJ2-7|TRBV7-5|-|-
CVRSQGSGVHEQYF
TGTGTCAGAAGCCAGGGTAGCGGGGTCCACGAGCAGTACTTC
>TRBJ1-3|TRBV6-5|-|TRBD1
CASTRGVGNTIYF
TGTGCCAGCACCAGGGGGGTCGGAAACACCATATATTTT
>TRBJ2-4|TRBV4-3|-|-
CASSQDTQGNIQYF
TGCGCCAGCAGCCAAGATACCCAGGGTAACATTCAGTACTTC
>TRBJ1-6|TRBV11-2|-|-
CASSPGRGSPLHF
TGTGCCAGCAGCCCGGGTCGGGGATCACCCCTCCACTTT
>TRBJ2-3|TRBV11-3|once|-
CASSSTEYVGGTATQYF
TGTGCCAGCAGCTCCACGGAATACGTAGGGGGAACAGCTACGCAGTATTTT
>TRBJ1-2|TRBV4-2|-|-
CASSQDPGTSNYGYTF
TGTGCCAGCAGCCAAGATCCCGGGACTTCCAACTATGGCTACACCTTC
>TRBJ2-3|TRBV9|-|TRBD2
CASSVVGRATDTQYF
TGTGCCAGCAGCGTAGTGGGGAGGGCCACAGATACGCAGTATTTT
>TRBJ1-1|TRBV7-2|-|TRBD1
CASSQRQGASTEAFF
TGTGCCAGCAGCCAGAGGCAGGGGGCGAGCACTGAAGCTTTCTTT
>TRBJ2-7|TRBV29-1|-|TRBD1
CSVGGQAPSYEQYF
TGCAGCGTGGGGGGACAGGCCCCCTCCTACGAGCAGTACTTC
>TRBJ1-6|TRBV13|-|TRBD1
CASSRGDRLNSPLHF
TGTGCCAGCAGCCGCGGGGACAGATTAAATTCACCCCTCCACTTT
>TRBJ1-1|TRBV6-5|-|-
CASITPGNTEAFF
TGTGCCAGCATTACTCCAGGGAACACTGAAGCTTTCTTT
>TRBJ1-6|TRBV19|-|TRBD1
CASSLGGISSPLHF
TGTGCCAGTAGTTTAGGGGGCATAAGTTCACCCCTCCACTTT
>TRBJ2-5|TRBV5-1|-|TRBD1
CASSLSSTGQETQYF
TGCGCCAGCAGCTTGAGTTCGACAGGGCAAGAGACCCAGTACTTC
>TRBJ1-6|TRBV7-2|-|TRBD1
CASSPQGDHSPLHF
TGTGCCAGCAGCCCACAGGGGGACCATTCACCCCTCCACTTT
>TRBJ1-1|TRBV11-2|-|-
CASSLDAGYTEAFF
TGTGCCAGCAGCTTAGATGCGGGATACACTGAAGCTTTCTTT
>TRBJ2-7|TRBV5-4|-|-
CASSLIGGPYEQYF
TGTGCCAGCAGCTTGATCGGGGGGCCCTACGAGCAGTACTTC
>TRBJ1-3|TRBV18|-|-
CASSPRGQYGNTIYF
TGTGCCAGCTCACCACGGGGACAATACGGAAACACCATATATTTT
>TRBJ1-4|TRBV18|-|-
CASSPGGGSNEKLFF
TGTGCCAGCTCACCAGGGGGCGGCTCTAATGAAAAACTGTTTTTT
>TRBJ1-2|TRBV5-1|-|TRBD1
CASSLWTGNYGYTF
TGCGCCAGCAGCCTGTGGACAGGAAACTATGGCTACACCTTC
>TRBJ1-2|TRBV19|-|TRBD1
CASSTGQGQGYTF
TGTGCCAGTAGTACCGGACAGGGCCAGGGCTACACCTTC
>TRBJ1-1|TRBV5-1|once|TRBD1
CASSYLQGADTEAFF
TGCGCCAGTTCATACCTACAGGGGGCGGATACTGAAGCTTTCTTT
>TRBJ1-1|TRBV21-1|-|-
CASSTGTGSPNHTEAFF
TGTGCCAGCAGCACAGGGACAGGGAGCCCTAATCACACTGAAGCTTTCTTT
>TRBJ2-2|TRBV7-9|-|TRBD2
CASSPSGGAAGELFF
TGTGCCAGCAGCCCTAGCGGGGGGGCGGCCGGGGAGCTGTTTTTT
>TRBJ1-5|TRBV27|few|-
CASSPSRYQPQHF
TGTGCCAGCAGTCCAAGCCGGTATCAGCCCCAGCATTTT
>TRBJ1-5|TRBV19|-|-
CASSLGRQYNQPQHF
TGTGCCAGTAGTCTAGGGAGGCAGTACAATCAGCCCCAGCATTTT
>TRBJ1-1|TRBV5-5|many|-
CASSLRVNTEAFF
TGTGCCAGCAGCTTGCGGGTGAACACTGAAGCTTTCTTT
>TRBJ2-7|TRBV9|-|TRBD1
CASSAGTALSYEQYF
TGTGCCAGCAGCGCGGGGACAGCCCTATCCTACGAGCAGTACTTC
>TRBJ2-1|TRBV7-3|-|TRBD1
CASSPQGNEQFF
TGTGCCAGCAGCCCACAGGGGAATGAGCAGTTCTTC
>TRBJ1-1|TRBV19|-|-
CASSKWEATEAFF
TGTGCCAGTAGTAAATGGGAGGCTACTGAAGCTTTCTTT
>TRBJ1-4|TRBV7-9|few|TRBD1
CASSLGQGAFNEKLFF
TGTGCCAGCAGCTTGGGACAGGGCGCATTTAATGAAAAACTGTTTTTT
>TRBJ2-2|TRBV18|-|TRBD1
CASSLGQQSTGELFF
TGTGCCAGCTCACTGGGACAGCAGAGCACCGGGGAGCTGTTTTTT
>TRBJ1-1|TRBV30|-|-
CAWSVSRNTEAFF
TGTGCCTGGAGTGTTTCCCGGAACACTGAAGCTTTCTTT
>TRBJ1-5|TRBV11-2|-|-
CASSLGGGGRQPQHF
TGTGCCAGCAGCTTGGGAGGCGGCGGACGTCAGCCCCAGCATTTT
>TRBJ1-2|TRBV23-1|-|-
CASISTGFLCGYTF
TGCGCCAGCATTTCAACAGGGTTTCTATGTGGCTACACCTTC
>TRBJ2-7|TRBV18|-|-
CASSLQTGSQDEQYF
TGTGCCAGCTCACTCCAAACAGGGTCCCAGGACGAGCAGTACTTC
>TRBJ2-3|TRBV19|-|-
CASRRDYADTQYF
TGTGCCAGTAGGAGGGATTACGCAGATACGCAGTATTTT
>TRBJ1-2|TRBV5-6|few|-
CASSPWGNLQGKYGYTF
TGTGCCAGCAGCCCATGGGGGAACCTACAGGGAAAGTATGGCTACACCTTC
>TRBJ1-1|TRBV18|-|-
CASSPSARNTEAFF
TGTGCCAGCTCACCTTCCGCTAGGAACACTGAAGCTTTCTTT